The source of this T cell receptor (beta chain) is a study of early T cells in non-severe SARS-CoV-2 infection. Findings of the study overall: Matching against VDJdb likely underestimated virus-specific expansions, favoring anti-spike CD8.

A few counts support this clonotype. Its antigen is still unknown. From germline, CDR1 is MNHNY and CDR2 SVGAGI (reference sequence). The CDR3 contains 15 residues. The J segment lost 6 bases and the V segment lost 2 bases, leaving 8 bases of the junction unmatched. Individual cDNA molecules received unique molecular identifiers during library preparation. Each CDR3 protein gets one entry after TCRdb re-called the 5' RACE reads with MiXCR. The sample lists approximately 88,000 distinct CDR3 sequences, roughly an eighth occurring once. Sequenced material: whole blood. The TCR sequence derives from an adult who was a healthcare worker with PCR-confirmed SARS-CoV-2 infection or an uninfected control (not recorded which). This chain links TRBV6-6 with TRBJ2-3; 7 positions agree with TRBD2. The CDR3 is CASSYNRGESDTQYF. For the CDR3, the DNA is TGTGCCAGCAGTTACAACCGGGGGGAGTCCGATACGCAGTATTTT.